The 10 T cell receptor beta chains listed next were all sequenced from one sample in a study of molecular identifiers for immune sequencing clone quantification. TCRdb reprocessed the PCR reads with MiXCR, giving one entry per CDR3 protein. The repertoire holds 7,500 to 10,000 distinct CDR3 sequences, with approximately 15% as singletons. Input material: naive CD8+ T cells from blood, with Jurkat cell RNA spiked in. The subset here: FACS-sorted CD8+CD4-CCR7+CD45RA+ naive T cells. The receptors stem from a human donor in good health. Some libraries in this study had Jurkat cell RNA spiked in.

By proportion, this clonotype is medium-sized. V is TRBV6-5 and J is TRBJ2-7; D tentatively reads TRBD1 or TRBD2 (6 bases each). Trimming took 0 bases from V and 6 from J, leaving 9 bases between them. The CDR3 is 13 residues long. CDR1 MNHEY and CDR2 SVGAGI come from the germline V gene. The CDR3 bases are TGTGCCAGCAGTTACTCTCCGGGGGCCGAGCAGTACTTC. Translation gives CASSYSPGAEQYF.

This clonotype was seen many times. CDR3 bases: TGTGCCAGCAGTACTAGCGGGGGTCTCGATACGCAGTATTTT. This gives the protein CASSTSGGLDTQYF. This chain connects TRBV12-3 or TRBV12-4 to TRBJ2-3, with TRBD2 identical over 11 bases. The CDR3 has 14 amino acids. V dropped 5 bases and J dropped 6; count of bases not matched to a gene: 4.

The V call is TRBV6-6, the J call TRBJ2-3; D unclear. The better agreement between TRBJ1-5 and the DNA end casts doubt on the J call. The V gene's germline CDR1 is MNHNY and CDR2 SVGAGI (reference sequence). There are 15 residues in the CDR3. In nucleotides, the CDR3 is TGTGCCAGCAGGTATTCCCGGGAGGGCACAGATACGCAGCATTTT. Translating it yields CASRYSREGTDTQHF.

In its sample, this clonotype ranks as medium-sized. The chain couples TRBV4-3 to TRBJ2-7, with 9 bases lining up with TRBD1. The CDR3 is 15 amino acids. With V trimmed by 4 bases and J by 4 bases, 8 bases remained unmatched. The germline CDR1 and CDR2 sequences are LGHNA and YSLEER. The CDR3 sequence: CASSLTGQGVYEQYF. CDR3 nucleotide sequence: TGCGCCAGCAGCCTCACGGGACAGGGCGTGTACGAGCAGTACTTC.

This clonotype appeared many times. This sequence joins TRBV20-1 and TRBJ2-7; D tentatively fits TRBD1 or TRBD2 (5 bases each). This CDR3 contains 16 residues. V was pared by 5 bases and J by 2 bases, with 22 bases between. CDR1 is DFQATT, CDR2 SNEGSKA, per germline (reference sequence). The CDR3 DNA follows: TGCAGTGCTCGAAACTTAGAACAGGTTAGCGCCTACGAGCAGTACTTC. It codes for CSARNLEQVSAYEQYF.

This clonotype was seen repeatedly, ten times or more. This chain links TRBV4-1 with TRBJ2-7; no clear D gene. The CDR3 is made up of 15 amino acids. The germline CDR1 and CDR2 sequences are MGHRA and YSYEKL. The germline V and J ends were trimmed by 0 bases and 0 bases, with 9 bases remaining between them. The CDR3 is CASSQEQRSSYEQYF. CDR3 nucleotide sequence: TGCGCCAGCAGCCAAGAGCAGAGATCCTCCTACGAGCAGTACTTC.

This clonotype qualifies as medium-sized. The chain joins TRBV5-6 to TRBJ2-1; the match to TRBD2 covers 12 bases. V shed 3 bases, J shed 3 bases, and the junction held 10 bases outside the gene matches. CDR1 is SGHDT, CDR2 YYEEEE, per germline. The CDR3 contains 18 residues. DNA of the CDR3: TGTGCCAGCAGCTATGGACTAGCGGGAACCCTAGACTACAATGAGCAGTTCTTC. Translating it yields CASSYGLAGTLDYNEQFF.

By sample share, this clonotype is medium-sized (0.01 to 0.1%). The chain carries TRBV19 and TRBJ2-1; 8 positions match TRBD2. After removal of 6 bases from V and 13 bases from J, the junction contained 5 bases not matched to a gene. Germline V gives CDR1 LNHDA, CDR2 SQIVND (reference sequence). This CDR3 is 11 amino acids long. This CDR3 is CASRAGVFQFF. Here the CDR3 DNA reads TGTGCCAGTAGAGCGGGAGTTTTTCAGTTCTTC.

Many counts were recorded for this clonotype. This chain connects TRBV27 to TRBJ2-5; a weak D match, TRBD1 (6 bases). Germline CDR1 reads MNHEY; CDR2 reads SMNVEV (reference sequence). The CDR3 is 14 amino acids. V was cut by 3 bases and J by 5 bases, with 13 bases left in between. Here the CDR3 reads CASSFRQEAETQYF. The CDR3 coding sequence is TGTGCCAGCAGTTTTCGACAGGAGGCGGAGACCCAGTACTTC.

This clonotype has ten or more counts. The genes are TRBV7-9 and TRBJ1-1; a possible D gene is TRBD1 (6 bases). CDR3 size: 15 residues. Germline lookup yields CDR1 SEHNR and CDR2 FQNEAQ (reference sequence). V was trimmed by 1 base and J by 4 bases, leaving 13 bases between them. The CDR3 is CASSLDQGLFTEAFF. CDR3 coding DNA: TGTGCCAGCAGCTTAGATCAGGGGCTGTTCACTGAAGCTTTCTTT.